Listed below are T cell receptor beta chains from one sample, sequenced in a study of blood T cell repertoires in COVID-19. The repertoire was sequenced with immunoSEQ multiplex PCR; TCRdb's copy has only in-frame clones and lacks some. The sample lists 55,000 to 70,000 clones; approximately 80% were seen once. The sample taken for sequencing was peripheral blood. These receptors came from an elderly woman with acute or convalescent COVID-19. CDR3s include the opening cysteine and the closing phenylalanine or tryptophan. The order of the fields is clone size, J gene, D gene, V gene, CDR3 protein, CDR3 DNA. The D gene is left open where the match is weak. Rows give clone size only sometimes, using once, few, many, or a class for an expanded clone.

NA	TRBJ2-1	NA	TRBV9	CASSALAPSYNEQFF	TGTGCCAGCAGCGCATTAGCGCCTTCCTACAATGAGCAGTTCTTC
NA	TRBJ2-3	TRBD2	TRBV7-2	CASSLVAGGPDTQYF	TGTGCCAGCAGCTTAGTCGCGGGGGGGCCAGATACGCAGTATTTT
NA	TRBJ2-1	TRBD2	TRBV19	CASSTLAALSYNEQFF	TGTGCCAGTAGTACACTAGCGGCCCTTAGCTACAATGAGCAGTTCTTC
few	TRBJ1-5	TRBD1	TRBV6-1	CASSEVPGQGNQPQHF	TGTGCCAGCAGTGAAGTACCGGGACAGGGCAATCAGCCCCAGCATTTT
NA	TRBJ2-2	TRBD1	TRBV19	CATLSPGGTGELFF	TGTGCCACCCTATCCCCAGGGGGCACCGGGGAGCTGTTTTTT
NA	TRBJ1-1	NA	TRBV27	CASSSNTQNTEAFF	TGTGCCAGCAGCTCCAATACACAGAACACTGAAGCTTTCTTT
NA	TRBJ2-1	TRBD2	TRBV7-9	CASSFVGGVDEQFF	TGTGCCAGCAGCTTTGTTGGGGGGGTGGATGAGCAGTTCTTC
NA	TRBJ2-5	NA	TRBV29-1	CSVEDRVGETQYF	TGCAGCGTTGAAGACAGGGTCGGTGAGACCCAGTACTTC
NA	TRBJ1-5	NA	TRBV2	CASSPDSSNQPQHF	TGTGCCAGCAGTCCGGACAGTAGCAATCAGCCCCAGCATTTT
once	TRBJ2-1	TRBD1	TRBV6-5	CASSLGQGSEQFF	TGTGCCAGCAGTTTGGGACAGGGGAGTGAGCAGTTCTTC
NA	TRBJ1-5	NA	TRBV19	CASSRERDPQHF	TGTGCCAGTAGTCGGGAGCGGGATCCCCAGCATTTT
NA	TRBJ2-1	TRBD2	TRBV11-2	CASSLGTSGGYNEQFF	TGTGCCAGCAGCTTAGGGACTAGCGGGGGCTACAATGAGCAGTTCTTC
NA	TRBJ1-5	NA	TRBV5-8	CASSLLVGAPPGRNQPQHF	TGTGCCAGCAGCTTGCTGGTAGGGGCGCCCCCAGGGAGGAATCAGCCCCAGCATTTT
NA	TRBJ2-5	NA	TRBV25-1	CASSEFRETQYF	TGTGCCAGCAGTGAATTTCGGGAGACCCAGTACTTC
NA	TRBJ2-7	NA	TRBV2	CASIGMGQRISYEQYF	TGTGCCAGTATTGGAATGGGCCAGAGAATCTCCTACGAGCAGTACTTC
once	TRBJ2-7	NA	TRBV11-2	CASSLDLVSYEQYF	TGTGCCAGCAGCTTAGACCTCGTTTCCTACGAGCAGTACTTC
NA	TRBJ1-2	TRBD1	TRBV12-5	CASGLVPGQGAFGYGYTF	TGTGCTAGTGGTTTGGTACCGGGACAGGGGGCATTTGGCTATGGCTACACCTTC
NA	TRBJ2-5	TRBD1	TRBV18	CASSDRGWETQYF	TGTGCCAGCTCCGACAGGGGATGGGAGACCCAGTACTTC
NA	TRBJ1-1	NA	TRBV10-1	CASSESRMNTEAFF	TGCGCCAGCAGTGAGTCCAGAATGAACACTGAAGCTTTCTTT
NA	TRBJ2-7	TRBD1	TRBV5-1	CASSLGTGGIYEQYF	TGCGCCAGCAGCTTGGGGACAGGGGGAATCTACGAGCAGTACTTC